The clone carrying this T cell receptor beta chain was detected a few times. Its antigen is unidentified. The record originates from a study of blood T cells in healthy people across ages. A J-beta primer mix and a sample-barcoded 5' primer were used in a second PCR of about 7 to 12 cycles. A single record per CDR3 protein comes from TCRdb applying MiXCR to the 5' RACE reads. This sample yields roughly 700,000 distinct CDR3 sequences, of which 25% are seen a single time; under 9.5% belongs to the top ten. V shed 0 bases, J shed 2 bases, and the junction held 7 bases outside the gene matches. CDR3 length: 16 residues. Germline lookup yields CDR1 PRHDT and CDR2 FYEKMQ (reference sequence). Isolation yielded PBMCs, at least 7 million per sample, in every case. Study-wide points: PBMCs went unsorted, and a conclusive naive versus antigen-experienced comparison was therefore prevented.

A further study also used this sample, focusing on T cells of mothers and their children. From that paper: There were over 8.5 million TCR beta CDR3 reads from each mother and roughly 3 million from each child.

The receptor's source is a boy younger than 18 in good health. The material sequenced was blood. The rearrangement joins TRBV13 to TRBJ2-7; 7 bases fit TRBD1. DNA for the CDR3: TGTGCCAGCAGCTTAGGCCCGACGACAGGGACCTACGAGCAGTACTTC. As protein: CASSLGPTTGTYEQYF.